This T cell receptor beta chain was captured in a study of beta chain features in type 1 diabetes. The authors sorted CD4+ naive, central memory, regulatory and stem cell-like memory cells via CD45RO/CCR7/CD25/CD127/CD95/CD27. The CDR3 contains 15 residues. Trimming shortened V by 1 base and J by 1 base, and 11 bases separated the two germline ends. CDR1 and CDR2 (germline): KGHSH, LQKENI. As every portion of the isolated RNA was reverse transcribed, the sequencing read expressed TCRB transcripts. The protocol was immunoSEQ multiplex PCR, while the TCRdb copy is restricted to in-frame clones and leaves out a portion. The table lists more than 300,000 clones, around 12% of them singletons, with about 0.017% in the top ten.

This receptor was taken from a man in his late teens or twenties in good health. The rearrangement uses TRBV18 and TRBJ2-7; D is undetermined. The sequenced sample was naive CD4+ T cells from blood. The CDR3 spells CASSPQYQASYEQYF. The CDR3 nucleotides read TGTGCCAGCTCACCACAGTACCAGGCTTCCTACGAGCAGTACTTC.